Detailed here is one TCR beta chain. Its target is not known. This sample is drawn from a study of T cell responses to AZD1222 COVID-19 vaccine. Findings and limits, study-wide: Clonal diversity may have been underestimated in mostly white British donors.

Assay used: immunoSEQ multiplex PCR; TCRdb lists only in-frame clones, some missing. Among 150,000 or so clones listed, under 95% were seen once. Looked up from germline, CDR1 is LGHDT and CDR2 is YNNKEL (reference sequence). This CDR3 contains 16 residues. V was shortened by 0 bases and J by 7 bases, with 15 bases between the two germline ends. The sample here was peripheral blood, taken 28 days after the second AZD1222 dose. The TCR sequence derives from an adult who received the AZD1222 COVID-19 vaccine. V usage is TRBV3-1 (or the pseudogene TRBV3-2) and J usage is TRBJ1-4; tentatively, D is TRBD1 (6 bases). The CDR3 here is CASSQDSGGGSEKLFF. The CDR3 DNA sequence: TGTGCCAGCAGCCAAGATTCGGGGGGCGGTAGTGAAAAACTGTTTTTT.